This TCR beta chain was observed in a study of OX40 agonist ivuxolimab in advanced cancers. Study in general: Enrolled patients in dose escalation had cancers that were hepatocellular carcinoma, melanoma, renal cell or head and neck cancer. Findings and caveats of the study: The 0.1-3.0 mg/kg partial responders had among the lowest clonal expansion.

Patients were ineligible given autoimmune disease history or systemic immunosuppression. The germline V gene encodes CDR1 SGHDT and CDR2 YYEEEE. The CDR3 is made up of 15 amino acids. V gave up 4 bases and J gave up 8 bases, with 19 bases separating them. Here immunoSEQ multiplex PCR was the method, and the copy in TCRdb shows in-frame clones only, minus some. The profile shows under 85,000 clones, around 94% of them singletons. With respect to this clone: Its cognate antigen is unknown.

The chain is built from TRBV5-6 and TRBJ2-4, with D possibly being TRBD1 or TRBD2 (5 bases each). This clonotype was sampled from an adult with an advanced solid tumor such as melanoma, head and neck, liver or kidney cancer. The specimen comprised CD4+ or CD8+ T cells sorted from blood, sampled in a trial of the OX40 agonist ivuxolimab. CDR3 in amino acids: CASSPMYGDVDIQYF. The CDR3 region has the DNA TGTGCCAGCAGCCCAATGTATGGGGACGTCGACATTCAGTACTTC.